Shown below are 24 T cell receptor beta chains from a single sample sequenced in a study of yellow fever vaccine responses in identical twins (dated by TCRdb to the late 2010s). Receptor amplification or capture employed RT-PCR. These reads were obtained on an Illumina HiSeq 2500. The public reads were reanalyzed by TCRdb: fastp trimming at Q25, MiXCR alignment, in-frame beta chains only. When rows share a CDR3 protein, they turn into one entry using the most common DNA and genes. Here the sample has 2,000 to 2,500 distinct CDR3 sequences; about 77% occur a single time. The ten largest clones add up to approximately 12% of the sample. Here the sequenced sample was T cells from blood (PBMCs), unsorted or a sorted subset (not recorded which), taken before or after yellow fever vaccination (not recorded which). The source is a woman aged 18 to 35 who received the yellow fever vaccine. Donor details come from another sample of the same person, matched by shared clones.

V gene TRBV6-2 or TRBV6-3 combines with J gene TRBJ2-1, with 9 positions matching TRBD2. J was trimmed by 10 bases and V by 5 bases; bases with no gene match: 6. The CDR3 is made up of 13 amino acids. Per the germline V gene, CDR1 is MNHEY and CDR2 is SVGEGT. CDR3: CASSRRLAEEQFF. For the CDR3, the DNA is TGTGCCAGCAGTCGCCGACTAGCGGAGGAGCAGTTCTTC.

V usage is TRBV4-1 and J usage is TRBJ2-7; no reliable D call. The CDR3 sequence is 14 residues long. Trimming cost V 0 bases and J 0 bases, with 6 bases left between them. Germline loops: CDR1 MGHRA, CDR2 YSYEKL. The CDR3 DNA follows: TGCGCCAGCAGCCAAGATGAGGTCTCCTACGAGCAGTACTTC. Protein product: CASSQDEVSYEQYF.

The chain carries TRBV4-1 and TRBJ2-7; D remains ambiguous. Trimming left V 1 base short and J 6 bases short, with 16 bases between. Germline V gene data show CDR1 as MGHRA and CDR2 as YSYEKL. There are 15 residues in the CDR3. The CDR3 DNA follows: TGCGCCAGCAGCCAAGGTGTGACCTGGGCTTCCGAGCAGTACTTC. Translated, it gives CASSQGVTWASEQYF.

To note about this clonotype: At one boundary the junction diverges from the germline segment, which might be a read error. The CDR3 is CASSLASPYEQYF. CDR3 sequence (DNA): TGTGCCAGCAGTTTAGCGTCACCCTACGAGCAGTACTTC. The chain links TRBV11-1 to TRBJ2-7, with D maybe TRBD2 (5 bases). Germline-derived CDR1 and CDR2 are SGHAT and FQDESV (reference sequence). The CDR3 loop spans 13 amino acids.

The chain recombines TRBV30 with TRBJ1-4, with D perhaps TRBD1 (5 bases). V dropped 1 base and J dropped 6 bases, with 15 bases sitting between them. CDR1 and CDR2 (germline): GTSNPN, SVGIG (reference sequence). This CDR3 has 15 amino acids. In DNA, the CDR3 is TGTGCCTGGAGTGGAACCGACAGTGTGCATGAAAAACTGTTTTTT. This gives the protein CAWSGTDSVHEKLFF.

This clonotype has only one observation. The chain recombines TRBV11-1 with TRBJ2-7, with D perhaps assigned TRBD1 or TRBD2 (6 bases each). The CDR3 contains 16 residues. V dropped 1 base and J dropped 2 bases, with 15 bases sitting between them. In germline, CDR1 is SGHAT, CDR2 FQDESV (reference sequence). This CDR3 reads CASSLERRGDTYEQYF. CDR3 bases: TGTGCCAGCAGCTTAGAGAGGAGGGGGGATACCTACGAGCAGTACTTC.

V gene TRBV6-1 combines with J gene TRBJ2-1; D gene uncertain. The CDR3 loop spans 13 amino acids. Trimming removed 4 bases from V and 6 bases from J, with 10 bases in between. The germline gives CDR1 MNHNS, CDR2 SASEGT. CDR3 residues: CASSAGSTNEQFF. CDR3 coding DNA: TGTGCCAGCAGTGCAGGTTCCACCAATGAGCAGTTCTTC.

The V and J genes are TRBV13 and TRBJ2-5; 15 bases are shared with TRBD2. The junction had 8 bases not matched to a gene; V was cut back by 11 bases and J by 1 base. This CDR3 comprises 16 residues. Germline loops: CDR1 PRHDT, CDR2 FYEKMQ (reference sequence). In DNA form, the CDR3 reads TGTGCCTGCACAGGGACTAGCGGGGGGATCCAAGAGACCCAGTACTTC. This codes for CACTGTSGGIQETQYF.

The rearrangement uses TRBV4-3 and TRBJ2-7, with D maybe TRBD2 (6 bases). Germline V gene lookup returns CDR1 LGHNA and CDR2 YSLEER. Trimming stripped 0 bases from V and 2 bases from J, with 8 bases between. The CDR3 loop spans 14 amino acids. The CDR3 DNA follows: TGCGCCAGCAGCCAAGAACGGGGGACCTACGAGCAGTACTTC. Encoded protein: CASSQERGTYEQYF.

This clonotype was found once. V gene TRBV29-1 combines with J gene TRBJ2-2; no firm D call. This CDR3 spans 11 amino acids. Per the germline V gene, CDR1 is SQVTM and CDR2 is ANQGSEA. V was shortened by 0 bases and J by 6 bases, with 2 bases between the two germline ends. The CDR3 DNA is TGCAGCGTTGAAGAGTCCGGGGAGCTGTTTTTT. As protein: CSVEESGELFF.

This chain links TRBV10-1 with TRBJ2-5; 8 nucleotides agree with TRBD2. CDR3 length: 14 residues. The V and J ends lost 7 bases and 9 bases, in that order; junction bases with no gene match: 13. Germline CDR1 reads WNHNN; CDR2 reads SYGVQD (reference sequence). Written as DNA, the CDR3 is TGCGCCAGCACTTTAGGACTAGCCTTGGTGGCCCAGTACTTC. Its protein product is CASTLGLALVAQYF.

The chain links TRBV5-1 to TRBJ2-7, with TRBD1 identical over 7 bases. J lost 0 bases, V lost 3 bases, and 6 bases had no gene match. The germline V gene has CDR1 SGHRS and CDR2 YFSETQ. CDR3 size: 15 residues. In DNA, the CDR3 is TGCGCCAGCAGCTCTTCCGGACAGGACTCCTACGAGCAGTACTTC. This encodes CASSSSGQDSYEQYF.

About this clonotype: An end of the junction does not agree with germline; a read error may underlie this. Here the CDR3 DNA reads TGTGCCATCAGGACCTTGGACGGGGAACGGGCCTTC. Its translation: CAIRTLDGERAF. The chain is built from TRBV10-3 and TRBJ1-2; D is ambiguous. CDR3 size: 12 residues. Germline CDR1 and CDR2: ENHRY and SYGVKD.

This chain connects TRBV3-1 to TRBJ2-4; D possibly corresponds to TRBD1 (6 bases). CDR1 and CDR2 from the germline V gene are LGHDT and YNNKEL (reference sequence). Trimming removed 3 bases from V and 5 bases from J, with 11 bases in between. The length of the CDR3 is 14 residues. CDR3 coding DNA: TGTGCCAGCAGCCAGGACAGATTAGAAAACATTCAGTACTTC. Residues: CASSQDRLENIQYF.

The chain is built from TRBV11-3 and TRBJ2-7; D may be TRBD1 (6 bases). The V gene's germline CDR1 is SGHNT and CDR2 YENEEA. There are 13 residues in the CDR3. Between the trimmed V and J ends, which lost 0 bases and 6 bases, there was a span of 9 bases. This chain's CDR3 is CASSLDEGVEQYF. For the CDR3, the DNA is TGTGCCAGCAGCTTAGACGAGGGGGTCGAGCAGTACTTC.

V and J are TRBV10-1 and TRBJ2-7, with 8 bases that match TRBD1. CDR1 and CDR2 (germline): WNHNN, SYGVQD (reference sequence). The CDR3 is 15 residues long. Trimming took 0 bases from V and 3 from J; bases not matched to a gene: 4. CDR3 amino acids: CASSESTTGDYEQYF. The DNA for the CDR3 is TGCGCCAGCAGTGAGTCGACGACAGGGGACTACGAGCAGTACTTC.

V gene TRBV6-1 combines with J gene TRBJ2-1; D possibly corresponds to TRBD1 (6 bases). V was shortened by 6 bases and J by 4 bases, with 19 bases between the two germline ends. The CDR3 extends over 16 amino acids. CDR1 is MNHNS, CDR2 SASEGT, per germline. This CDR3 reads CASRGRLGANYNEQFF. The CDR3 bases are TGTGCCAGCAGGGGAAGGTTGGGGGCTAATTACAATGAGCAGTTCTTC.

The chain links TRBV10-3 to TRBJ2-1; D is unresolved. The CDR3 covers 13 residues. With 6 bases removed from V and 8 bases from J, the gap between germline ends came to 14 bases. Per the germline V gene, CDR1 is ENHRY and CDR2 is SYGVKD. The CDR3 DNA is TGTGCCATCAGGGTCCCTAATTCGGATGAGCAGTTCTTC. Protein: CAIRVPNSDEQFF.

There are a few counts of this clonotype. This chain joins TRBV6-1 and TRBJ2-3; 11 positions agree with TRBD2. Trimming at V came to 1 base and at J to 3 bases, leaving 0 bases not matched to a gene. The CDR3 has 15 residues. Germline CDR1 MNHNS, CDR2 SASEGT. Here the CDR3 reads CASSEGTSGTDTQYF. CDR3 in DNA: TGTGCCAGCAGTGAAGGGACTAGCGGGACAGATACGCAGTATTTT.

The chain uses TRBV4-1 and TRBJ2-7, with D possibly being TRBD1 (7 bases). CDR3 length equals 15 residues. Trimming removed 2 bases from V and 4 bases from J, with 15 bases in between. Germline assignment: CDR1 MGHRA and CDR2 YSYEKL. The DNA for the CDR3 is TGCGCCAGCAGCCAAAATGCAGGGGGGAAGTACGAGCAGTACTTC. Amino acids: CASSQNAGGKYEQYF.

V gene TRBV4-3 combines with J gene TRBJ2-1, with D possibly matching TRBD2 (5 bases). V was trimmed by 0 bases and J by 5 bases, leaving 14 bases between them. The CDR3 loop spans 16 amino acids. CDR1 is LGHNA, CDR2 YSLEER, per germline. CDR3 in DNA: TGCGCCAGCAGCCAAGATCGGCTAGCCGGAAACAATGAGCAGTTCTTC. This gives the protein CASSQDRLAGNNEQFF.

DNA for the CDR3: TGTGCCAGCAGCTCCTCTAGCGGGGGGGCCAATGAGCAGTTCTTC. Protein product: CASSSSSGGANEQFF. The rearrangement links TRBV9 to TRBJ2-1; TRBD2 aligns across 12 bases. Germline assignment: CDR1 SGDLS and CDR2 YYNGEE. J was trimmed by 6 bases and V by 4 bases; bases with no gene match: 5. The CDR3 length is 15 residues.

The chain combines TRBV27 with TRBJ2-2, with D maybe TRBD2 (6 bases). This CDR3 has 15 residues. Germline loops: CDR1 MNHEY, CDR2 SMNVEV (reference sequence). The ends were cut back, 6 bases at V and 6 bases at J, with 17 bases in the middle. This CDR3 is CASRPTSSGAGELFF. The CDR3 coding sequence is TGTGCCAGCAGACCCACTAGCTCGGGAGCCGGGGAGCTGTTTTTT.

This clonotype was seen a few times. This chain links TRBV11-1 with TRBJ2-1; D may be TRBD1 (6 bases). Looked up from germline, CDR1 is SGHAT and CDR2 is FQDESV (reference sequence). The CDR3 runs 15 residues. V was clipped by 4 bases and J by 4 bases, with 14 bases between them. The CDR3 DNA follows: TGTGCCAGCAGCTCAGGACAGTCCGATTACAATGAGCAGTTCTTC. It specifies CASSSGQSDYNEQFF.